This T cell receptor (beta chain) was captured by sequencing in a study of regulatory T cells in long-lasting Graves disease. Study-wide results and limits: Since the sample size was small, accuracy may have been reduced.

Trimming stripped 3 bases from V and 6 bases from J, with 9 bases between. Germline CDR1 and CDR2: SEHNR and FQNEAQ (reference sequence). The CDR3 totals 13 residues. Sample time point: newly diagnosed GD, antithyroid drugs for less than 3 months. From PBMCs, RNA was extracted and then used to make the TCR library. Clinicians diagnosed Graves' disease using American Thyroid Association guidelines. Many counts were recorded for this clonotype. Its specificity is unknown. Arm-PCR of CDR3 regions and iRepertoire HTBI primers were used to build TCR beta libraries. TCRdb reprocessed the multiplex PCR reads via MiXCR and lists one record per CDR3 protein. In the table there are about 530,000 distinct CDR3 sequences, approximately 16% of which are singletons. A further study also used this sample, focusing on T cells in Graves' hyperthyroidism and ophthalmopathy.

Sample: peripheral blood mononuclear cells (PBMCs), taken at new diagnosis, from a patient treated with antithyroid drugs. This chain links TRBV7-9 with TRBJ2-1, with D perhaps TRBD2 (6 bases). The TCR sequence derives from a woman aged 35-60 years with Graves disease. The CDR3 loop is CASSFPGGNEQFF. CDR3 bases: TGTGCCAGCAGCTTCCCCGGGGGCAATGAGCAGTTCTTC.